This TCR beta chain was documented in a study of OX40 agonist ivuxolimab in advanced cancers. Regarding the complete study: Ivuxolimab was an agonistic, fully human IgG2 monoclonal antibody directed against OX40 (CD134), a costimulatory receptor. Intravenous ivuxolimab was administered to patients every 2 weeks at six dose levels: 0.01, 0.1, 0.3, 1.5, 3 and 10 mg/kg. Of the 50 to 55 patients in dose escalation, 19 had hepatocellular carcinoma, some 15 had melanoma, 9 had renal cell carcinoma and 9 had head and neck cancer. A male proportion of around 83% and a mean age of approximately 62 years, ranging from roughly 23 to 79, were recorded for the dose-escalation cohort. Prior anti-PD-1, anti-PD-L1 or anti-CTLA-4 therapy was permitted, and approximately 42% of dose-escalation patients had received checkpoint inhibitors. Partial responses were achieved by three dose-escalation patients, of whom one had hepatocellular carcinoma and two had cutaneous melanoma. Peripheral TCRbeta sequencing was intended to test whether TCR sequence diversity was altered and clonal T-cell expansion was caused by ivuxolimab. The monotherapy dose-escalation portion (N = 52 patients) of the phase I ivuxolimab trial is reported in the paper. General conclusions and limits of the study: The antigen specificity of the peripheral T cells that underwent clonal expansion was not determined. Low levels of normalized T-cell clonal expansion were also seen in some patients who did not respond. Clonal expansion of both CD4+ and CD8+ blood T cells was observed from baseline to week 6 at doses 0.1 to 3.0 mg/kg. On average, CD8+ T cells showed more expanded clones than CD4+ T cells after ivuxolimab. In the 0.1-3.0 mg/kg groups, partial responders had among the lowest normalized peripheral clonal expansion, particularly in CD8+ T cells.

V is reduced by 0 bases and J by 6 bases, leaving a spacing of 21 bases between them. Spanning cysteine to phenylalanine, the CDR3 consists of 18 amino acids. Only the CDR3 portion is preserved as DNA: 54 bases, with reading frame beginning at the first base. Sequences KGHSH (CDR1) and LQKENI (CDR2) are obtained from the germline V gene. For sequencing of the TCRbeta CDR3 region, genomic DNA was extracted from the sorted cells. The immunoSEQ Assay was used to sequence the TCRbeta CDR3 regions. TCRdb provides this immuneACCESS table in a form limited to in-frame rearrangements. Some clones are lacking; in checked studies, under half of them reflect an unresolved V gene, and why the rest are absent is not known. The sample contains tens of thousands of clones, over 75% of them found a single time. The top ten constitute about 8.2% of the sample. For this clone: Its cognate antigen has yet to be identified. Per-nucleotide qualities are absent, and no much larger clonotype sits a single base away.

The trial excluded patients who had a history of autoimmune disease or who were on systemic immunosuppression. In every dose cohort, peripheral blood was drawn for TCR sequencing at baseline, cycle 4 day 1, and cycle 7 day 1. Samples were obtained from an open-label, multicenter, first-in-human phase I dose-escalation trial of ivuxolimab. The trial enrolled adults with locally advanced or metastatic head and neck squamous cell, hepatocellular, melanoma or renal cell carcinoma. Before TCR sequencing, CD4+ T cells and CD8+ T cells from peripheral blood were sorted into separate populations. The chain uses TRBV18 and TRBJ2-1; the D gene is possibly TRBD1 or TRBD2, each agreeing over 5 bases. Sequencing was performed on CD4+ or CD8+ T cells sorted from blood, taken in a trial of the OX40 agonist ivuxolimab. The receptor's source is an adult with an advanced solid tumor such as melanoma, head and neck, liver or kidney cancer. For the CDR3, the sequence is CASSPPLLARRGTNEQFF. In nucleotide form, the sequence is TGTGCCAGCTCACCACCTCTCCTAGCCCGAAGGGGTACCAATGAGCAGTTCTTC.